This TCR beta chain was recovered during a study of blood T cell repertoires in COVID-19. On the study more broadly: Acute and convalescent COVID-19 specimens originated in the United States, Italy and Spain. Nucleic acid was either cDNA or gDNA, and it came from T cells, B-cell-depleted T cells, or PBMCs.

CDR1 and CDR2 from the germline V gene are MRHNA and SNTAGT. The V and J ends lost 3 bases and 8 bases respectively, with 17 bases between them. The CDR3 extends over 16 amino acids. Original processing methods: The authors estimated nucleated cell counts from reference gene primer amplification. Only in-frame clones appear in the TCRdb table, and some are missing; sequencing was by immunoSEQ multiplex PCR. Clone size and V and J calls were adopted from that table, with D and trimming inferred from the DNA. The sample yields 400,000 to 450,000 clones, about 87% seen once. Followed over time, Seattle patients had been enrolled while infection was active.

This clonotype was sampled from a man between 18 and 35 years old with COVID-19, enrolled during active disease. The specimen was peripheral blood. The chain links TRBV6-4 to TRBJ1-6; D not certain. CDR3 sequence (DNA): TGTGCCAGCAGTGAAAAACCCGGGTTTTGGGATTCACCCCTCCACTTT. Translating gives CASSEKPGFWDSPLHF.